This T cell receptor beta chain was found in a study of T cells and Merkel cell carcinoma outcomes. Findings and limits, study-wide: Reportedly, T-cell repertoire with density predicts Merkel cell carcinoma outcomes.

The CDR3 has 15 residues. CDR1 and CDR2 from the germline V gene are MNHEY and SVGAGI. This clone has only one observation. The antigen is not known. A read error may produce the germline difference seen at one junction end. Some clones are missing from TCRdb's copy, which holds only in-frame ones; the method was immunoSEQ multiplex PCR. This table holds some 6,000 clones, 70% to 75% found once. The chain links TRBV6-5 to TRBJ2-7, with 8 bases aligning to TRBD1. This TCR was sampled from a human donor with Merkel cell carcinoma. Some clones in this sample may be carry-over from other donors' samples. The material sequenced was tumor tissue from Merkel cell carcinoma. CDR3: CASSHSPQGAYEQYF. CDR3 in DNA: TGTGCCAGCAGTCACTCCCCACAGGGGGCCTACGAGCAGTACTTC.